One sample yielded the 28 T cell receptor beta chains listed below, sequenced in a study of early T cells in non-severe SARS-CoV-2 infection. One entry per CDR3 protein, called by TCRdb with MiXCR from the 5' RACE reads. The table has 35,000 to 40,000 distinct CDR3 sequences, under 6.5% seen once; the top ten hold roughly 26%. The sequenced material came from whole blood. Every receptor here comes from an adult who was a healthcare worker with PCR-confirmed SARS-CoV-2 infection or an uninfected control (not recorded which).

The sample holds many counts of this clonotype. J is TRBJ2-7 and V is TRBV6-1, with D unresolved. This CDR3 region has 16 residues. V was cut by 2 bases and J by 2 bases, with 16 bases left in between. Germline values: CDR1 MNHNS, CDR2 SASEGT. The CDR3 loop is CASSERPYDTTYEQYF. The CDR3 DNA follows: TGTGCCAGCAGTGAAAGGCCCTATGACACCACCTACGAGCAGTACTTC.

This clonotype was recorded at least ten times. The CDR3 reads CASSYSSWPGPINQPQHF. CDR3 DNA: TGTGCCAGCAGTTACTCGAGTTGGCCAGGACCGATCAATCAGCCCCAGCATTTT. This chain joins TRBV6-6 and TRBJ1-5; no clear D gene. The CDR3 runs 18 residues. Trimming removed 0 bases at V and 3 bases at J, with 18 bases between. The germline V gene encodes CDR1 MNHNY and CDR2 SVGAGI (reference sequence).

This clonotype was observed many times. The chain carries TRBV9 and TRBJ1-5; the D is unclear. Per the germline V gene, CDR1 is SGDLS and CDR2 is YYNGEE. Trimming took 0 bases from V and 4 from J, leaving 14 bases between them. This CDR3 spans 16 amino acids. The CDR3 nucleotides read TGTGCCAGCAGCGTAGATTACCCGGAGGGTAATCAGCCCCAGCATTTT. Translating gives CASSVDYPEGNQPQHF.

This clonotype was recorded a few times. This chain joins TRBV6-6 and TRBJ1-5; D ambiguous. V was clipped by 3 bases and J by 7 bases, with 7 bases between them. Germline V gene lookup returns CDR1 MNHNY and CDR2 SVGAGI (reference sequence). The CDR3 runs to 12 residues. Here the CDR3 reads CASSYSEQPQHF. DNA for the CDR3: TGTGCCAGCAGTTATTCGGAGCAGCCCCAGCATTTT.

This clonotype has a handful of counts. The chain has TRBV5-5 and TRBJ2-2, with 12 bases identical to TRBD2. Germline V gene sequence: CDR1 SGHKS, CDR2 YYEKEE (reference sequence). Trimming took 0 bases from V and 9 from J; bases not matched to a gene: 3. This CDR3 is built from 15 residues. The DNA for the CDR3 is TGTGCCAGCAGCTTGGCTAGCGGGAGGGCCCGGGAGCTGTTTTTT. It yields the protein CASSLASGRARELFF.

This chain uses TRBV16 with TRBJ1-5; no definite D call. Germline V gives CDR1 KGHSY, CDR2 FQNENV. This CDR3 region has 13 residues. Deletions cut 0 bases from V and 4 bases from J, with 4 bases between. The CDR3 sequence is CASSQSGNQPQHF. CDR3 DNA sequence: TGTGCCAGCAGCCAATCGGGGAATCAGCCCCAGCATTTT.

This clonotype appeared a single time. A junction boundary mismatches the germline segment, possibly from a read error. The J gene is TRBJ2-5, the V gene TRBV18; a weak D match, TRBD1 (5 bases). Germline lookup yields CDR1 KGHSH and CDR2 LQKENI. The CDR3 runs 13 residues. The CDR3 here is CTSSPDRQETQYF. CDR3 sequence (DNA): TGTACCAGCTCACCTGACAGACAAGAGACCCAGTACTTC.

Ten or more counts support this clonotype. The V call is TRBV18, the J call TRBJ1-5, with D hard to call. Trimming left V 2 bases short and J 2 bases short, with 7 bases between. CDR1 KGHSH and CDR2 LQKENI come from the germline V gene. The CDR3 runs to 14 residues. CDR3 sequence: CASSPSAGNQPQHF. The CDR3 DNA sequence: TGTGCCAGCTCACCAAGTGCAGGCAATCAGCCCCAGCATTTT.

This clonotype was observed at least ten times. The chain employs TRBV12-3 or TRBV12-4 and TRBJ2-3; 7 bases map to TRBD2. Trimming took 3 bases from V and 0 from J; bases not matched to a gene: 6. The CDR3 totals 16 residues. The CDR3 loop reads CASSFGRGTSTDTQYF. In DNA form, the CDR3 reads TGTGCCAGCAGTTTTGGGCGGGGGACTAGCACAGATACGCAGTATTTT.

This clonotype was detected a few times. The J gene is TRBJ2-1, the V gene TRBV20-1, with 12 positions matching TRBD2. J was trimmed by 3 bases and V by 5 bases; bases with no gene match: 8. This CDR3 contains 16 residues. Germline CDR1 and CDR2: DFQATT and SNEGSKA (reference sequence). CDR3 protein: CSAQTSGGVSYNEQFF. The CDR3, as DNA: TGCAGTGCTCAGACTAGCGGGGGAGTCAGCTACAATGAGCAGTTCTTC.

Written as DNA, the CDR3 is TGTGCCAGTAGCCTCGCCGGGGGCAATGAGCAGTTCTTC. It is translated as CASSLAGGNEQFF. The V gene is TRBV19, the J gene TRBJ2-1, with D possibly matching TRBD2 (6 bases). V was cut by 6 bases and J by 6 bases, with 12 bases left in between. Germline V gene sequence: CDR1 LNHDA, CDR2 SQIVND (reference sequence). The CDR3 covers 13 residues. Full variable domain (missing parts from reference TRBV19 and TRBJ2-1): DGGITQSPKYLFRKEGQNVTLSCEQNLNHDAMYWYRQDPGQGLRLIYYSQIVNDFQKGDIAEGYSVSREKKESFPLTVTSAQKNPTAFYLCASSLAGGNEQFFGPGTRLTVL.

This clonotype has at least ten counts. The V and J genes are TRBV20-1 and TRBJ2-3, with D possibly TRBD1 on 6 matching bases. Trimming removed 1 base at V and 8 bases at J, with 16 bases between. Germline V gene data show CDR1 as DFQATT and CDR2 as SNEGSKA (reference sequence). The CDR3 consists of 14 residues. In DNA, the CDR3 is TGCAGTGCTAGAGTTGGGACAACCGTCGGTACGCAGTATTTT. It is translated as CSARVGTTVGTQYF.

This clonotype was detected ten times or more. The CDR3 protein is CASSLAPQGGGELFF. The DNA of the CDR3 is TGTGCCAGCAGCTTAGCCCCCCAGGGAGGCGGGGAGCTGTTTTTT. The J gene is TRBJ2-2, the V gene TRBV7-6; D perhaps matches TRBD2 (6 bases). Germline V lookup: CDR1 SGHVS, CDR2 FNYEAQ. V lost 0 bases and J lost 7, with 12 bases in between. The CDR3 spans 15 residues. Combining the CDR3 with reference TRBV7-6 and TRBJ2-2 gives the whole variable domain GAGVSQSPRYKVTKRGQDVALRCDPISGHVSLYWYRQALGQGPEFLTYFNYEAQQDKSGLPNDRFSAERPEGSISTLTIQRTEQRDSAMYRCASSLAPQGGGELFFGEGSRLTVL.

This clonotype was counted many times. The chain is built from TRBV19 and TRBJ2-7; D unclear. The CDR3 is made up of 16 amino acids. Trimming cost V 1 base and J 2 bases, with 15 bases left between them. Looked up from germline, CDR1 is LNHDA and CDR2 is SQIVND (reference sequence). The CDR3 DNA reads TGTGCCAGTAGTATAGCAGGTCGGCTTGATACCTACGAGCAGTACTTC. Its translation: CASSIAGRLDTYEQYF.

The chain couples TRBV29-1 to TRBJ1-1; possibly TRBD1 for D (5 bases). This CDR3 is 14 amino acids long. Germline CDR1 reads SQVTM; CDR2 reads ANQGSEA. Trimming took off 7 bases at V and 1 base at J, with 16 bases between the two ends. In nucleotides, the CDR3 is TGCAGCGCTGACCTAGGGACGGGGAACACTGAAGCTTTCTTT. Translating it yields CSADLGTGNTEAFF.

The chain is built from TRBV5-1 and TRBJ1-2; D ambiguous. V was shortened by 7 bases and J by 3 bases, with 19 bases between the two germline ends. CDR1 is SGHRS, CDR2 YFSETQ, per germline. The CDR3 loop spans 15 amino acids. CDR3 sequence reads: CASSLSTQEYYGYTF. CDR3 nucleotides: TGCGCCAGCTCCCTCTCAACCCAGGAATACTATGGCTACACCTTC.

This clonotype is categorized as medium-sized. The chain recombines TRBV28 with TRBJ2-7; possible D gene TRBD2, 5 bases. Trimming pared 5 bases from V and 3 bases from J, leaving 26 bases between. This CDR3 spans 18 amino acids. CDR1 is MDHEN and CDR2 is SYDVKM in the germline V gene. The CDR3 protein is CASSPRSSRRLPYYEQYF. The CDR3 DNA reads TGTGCCAGCAGTCCAAGATCTAGCCGTAGACTCCCTTACTACGAGCAGTACTTC.

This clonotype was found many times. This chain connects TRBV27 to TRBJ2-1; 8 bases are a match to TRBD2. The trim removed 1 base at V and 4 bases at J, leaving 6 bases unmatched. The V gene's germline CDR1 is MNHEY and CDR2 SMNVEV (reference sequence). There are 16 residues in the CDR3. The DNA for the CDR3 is TGTGCCAGCAGTTTATTAACGGGAGGGGCGTACAATGAGCAGTTCTTC. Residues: CASSLLTGGAYNEQFF.

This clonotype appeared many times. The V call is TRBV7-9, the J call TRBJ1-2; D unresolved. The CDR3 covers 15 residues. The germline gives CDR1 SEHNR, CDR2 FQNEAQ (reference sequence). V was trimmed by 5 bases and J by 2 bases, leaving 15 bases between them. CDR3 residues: CASSLHLGSNYGYTF. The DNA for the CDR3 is TGTGCCAGCAGCCTCCACTTAGGGAGCAACTATGGCTACACCTTC. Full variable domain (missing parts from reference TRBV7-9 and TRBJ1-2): DTGVSQNPRHKITKRGQNVTFRCDPISEHNRLYWYRQTLGQGPEFLTYFQNEAQLEKSRLLSDRFSAERPKGSFSTLEIQRTEQGDSAMYLCASSLHLGSNYGYTFGSGTRLTVV.

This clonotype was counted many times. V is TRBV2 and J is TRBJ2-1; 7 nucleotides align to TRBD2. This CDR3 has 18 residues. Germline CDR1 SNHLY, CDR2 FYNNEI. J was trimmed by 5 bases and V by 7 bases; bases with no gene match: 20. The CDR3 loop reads CASTALPYGRTGDNEQFF. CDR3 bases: TGTGCCAGCACTGCCCTGCCTTACGGGAGGACGGGAGACAATGAGCAGTTCTTC.

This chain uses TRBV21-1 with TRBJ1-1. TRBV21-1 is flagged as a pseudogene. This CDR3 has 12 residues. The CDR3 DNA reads TGTGCCAGCAGCAATTACGGCCTGGGAGCTTTCTTT. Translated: CASSNYGLGAFF.

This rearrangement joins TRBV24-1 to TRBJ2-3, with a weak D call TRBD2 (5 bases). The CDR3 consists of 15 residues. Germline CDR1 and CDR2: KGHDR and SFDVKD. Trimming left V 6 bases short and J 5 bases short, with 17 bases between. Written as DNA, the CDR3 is TGTGCCACCAGTTACCGCGGAGGAGTAGGAGATACGCAGTATTTT. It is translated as CATSYRGGVGDTQYF.

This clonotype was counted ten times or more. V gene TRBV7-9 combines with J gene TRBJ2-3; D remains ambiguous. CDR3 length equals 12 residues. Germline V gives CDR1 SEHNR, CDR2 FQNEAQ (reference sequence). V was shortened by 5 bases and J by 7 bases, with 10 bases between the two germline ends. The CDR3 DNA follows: TGTGCCAGCAGCCCCGGAAGGAATACGCAGTATTTT. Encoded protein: CASSPGRNTQYF. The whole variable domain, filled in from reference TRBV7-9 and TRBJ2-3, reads DTGVSQNPRHKITKRGQNVTFRCDPISEHNRLYWYRQTLGQGPEFLTYFQNEAQLEKSRLLSDRFSAERPKGSFSTLEIQRTEQGDSAMYLCASSPGRNTQYFGPGTRLTVL.

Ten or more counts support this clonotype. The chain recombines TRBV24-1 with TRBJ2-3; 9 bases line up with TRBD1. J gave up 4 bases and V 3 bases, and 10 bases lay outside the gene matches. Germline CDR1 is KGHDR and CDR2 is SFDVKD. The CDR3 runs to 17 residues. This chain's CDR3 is CATSDPGQGGGADTQYF. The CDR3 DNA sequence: TGTGCCACCAGTGATCCGGGACAGGGCGGCGGTGCAGATACGCAGTATTTT.

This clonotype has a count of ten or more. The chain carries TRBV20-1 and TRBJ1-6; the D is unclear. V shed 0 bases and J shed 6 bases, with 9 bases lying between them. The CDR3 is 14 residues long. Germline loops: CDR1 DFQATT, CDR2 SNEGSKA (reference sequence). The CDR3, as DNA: TGCAGTGCTAGAGATCAGACTACTAATTCACCCCTCCACTTT. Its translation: CSARDQTTNSPLHF.

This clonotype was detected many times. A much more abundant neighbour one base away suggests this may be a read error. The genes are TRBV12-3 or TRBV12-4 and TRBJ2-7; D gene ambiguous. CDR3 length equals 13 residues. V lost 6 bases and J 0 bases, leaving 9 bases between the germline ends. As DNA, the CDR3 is TGTGCCAGCAGCCCCTGGGTCTCCTACGAGCAGTACTTC. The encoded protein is CASSPWVSYEQYF.

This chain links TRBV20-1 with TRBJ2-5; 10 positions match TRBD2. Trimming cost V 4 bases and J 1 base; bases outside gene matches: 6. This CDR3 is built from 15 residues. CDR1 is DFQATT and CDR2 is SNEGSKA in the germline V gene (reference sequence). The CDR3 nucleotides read TGCAGTGCTATTCAGCGGGAGGGTTCCCAAGAGACCCAGTACTTC. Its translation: CSAIQREGSQETQYF.

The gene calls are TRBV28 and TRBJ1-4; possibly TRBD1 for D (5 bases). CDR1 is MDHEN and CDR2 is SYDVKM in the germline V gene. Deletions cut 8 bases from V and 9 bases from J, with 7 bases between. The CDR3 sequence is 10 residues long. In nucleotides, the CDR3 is TGTGCCAGCCAGGGCCAAAAACTGTTTTTT. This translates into CASQGQKLFF.